The 30 T cell receptor beta chains below come from one sample, sequenced in a study of T cells in Graves' hyperthyroidism and ophthalmopathy. The source material, RNA transcripts, was used to amplify TCR beta CDR3 regions. The HTBI set primed first-round TCR CDR3 RT-PCR. Each CDR3 protein is one row after TCRdb ran MiXCR on the multiplex PCR reads. The sample lists about 570,000 distinct CDR3 sequences; about 14% were seen once. Sequenced sample: blood. The receptors come from a middle-aged woman with Graves' hyperthyroidism.

This clonotype showed up just a few times. Lacking the conserved final phenylalanine or tryptophan, this CDR3 likely reflects a read error. The chain has TRBV24-1 and TRBJ2-3; D is possibly TRBD1 (6 bases). V was shortened by 6 bases and J by 2 bases, with 8 bases between the two germline ends. The CDR3 spans 13 residues. Germline values: CDR1 KGHDR, CDR2 SFDVKD. The CDR3 sequence: CATSWTATDTQYL. The CDR3 DNA follows: TGTGCCACCAGTTGGACAGCCACAGATACGCAGTATCTT.

This clonotype was observed at least ten times. CDR3 loop: CSVPGQELWGFYGYTF. The CDR3 DNA reads TGCAGTGTTCCGGGACAGGAGTTGTGGGGTTTCTATGGCTACACCTTC. The chain combines TRBV20-1 with TRBJ1-2, with 8 positions matching TRBD1. The CDR3 spans 16 residues. In germline, CDR1 is DFQATT, CDR2 SNEGSKA (reference sequence). With V trimmed by 7 bases and J by 4 bases, 17 bases remained unmatched.

This clonotype showed up many times. The chain links TRBV29-1 to TRBJ2-1, with D perhaps TRBD2 (5 bases). The CDR3 is 14 residues long. Trimming cost V 4 bases and J 3 bases, with 13 bases left between them. In germline, CDR1 is SQVTM, CDR2 ANQGSEA. Written as DNA, the CDR3 is TGCAGCGTTGGGGCAGCGGTCGACTACAATGAGCAGTTCTTC. The encoded protein is CSVGAAVDYNEQFF.

This clonotype was detected ten times or more. The chain carries TRBV7-2 and TRBJ1-2, with D maybe TRBD1 (6 bases). This CDR3 has 16 residues. Germline loops: CDR1 SGHTA, CDR2 FQGNSA. With 2 bases removed from V and 2 bases from J, the gap between germline ends came to 15 bases. The CDR3 DNA reads as TGTGCCAGCAGCTTATGGGGGCAGCTTCTAAACTATGGCTACACCTTC. Translated, it gives CASSLWGQLLNYGYTF. Full variable domain (remainder filled in from reference TRBV7-2 and TRBJ1-2): GAGVSQSPSNKVTEKGKDVELRCDPISGHTALYWYRQSLGQGLEFLIYFQGNSAPDKSGLPSDRFSAERTGGSVSTLTIQRTQQEDSAVYLCASSLWGQLLNYGYTFGSGTRLTVV.

This clonotype was observed a few times. The chain carries TRBV27 and TRBJ2-7; weak D call: TRBD1 (6 bases). The CDR3 sequence is 14 residues long. The V gene lost 6 bases and the J gene lost 1 base, with 13 bases spanning the gap. The germline CDR1 and CDR2 sequences are MNHEY and SMNVEV (reference sequence). For the CDR3, the DNA is TGTGCCAGCAGGGCCTTAGGGGGTTCCTACGAGCAGTACTTC. Translated, it gives CASRALGGSYEQYF.

As for this clonotype: It may be a read error: a sequence one base away is much more abundant. The CDR3 does not close with the conserved phenylalanine or tryptophan, likely indicating a read error. This chain connects TRBV20-1 to TRBJ2-7; tentative D call: TRBD2 (6 bases). V was pared by 5 bases and J by 3 bases, with 14 bases between. The CDR3 contains 13 residues. Germline V gives CDR1 DFQATT, CDR2 SNEGSKA (reference sequence). CDR3: CSAYLAQDYEQYL. CDR3 DNA: TGCAGTGCTTACCTAGCGCAGGACTACGAGCAGTACCTC.

The sample holds a few counts of this clonotype. The chain carries TRBV6-1 and TRBJ1-4, with 7 bases matching TRBD1. The length of the CDR3 is 14 residues. With V trimmed by 10 bases and J by 4 bases, 9 bases remained unmatched. Germline-derived CDR1 and CDR2 are MNHNS and SASEGT. CDR3 residues: CAISPGQHNEKLFF. The CDR3 nucleotides are TGTGCCATTTCTCCGGGACAGCATAATGAAAAACTGTTTTTT.

About this clonotype: Sequence at one end of the junction differs from germline and may be a read error. The chain has TRBV7-9 and TRBJ1-1; D remains unclear. This CDR3 is built from 12 residues. CDR1 SEHNR and CDR2 FQNEAQ come from the germline V gene (reference sequence). CDR3 nucleotides: TGTGCCAGCGGCTTCCGAAACACTGAAGCTTTCTTT. Amino acids: CASGFRNTEAFF.

This clonotype showed up many times. V usage is TRBV28 and J usage is TRBJ2-7; D is unclear. Germline V gives CDR1 MDHEN, CDR2 SYDVKM. The CDR3 is made up of 13 amino acids. Between the trimmed V and J ends, which lost 6 bases and 4 bases, there was a span of 13 bases. Written as DNA, the CDR3 is TGTGCCAGCAGACTGTCCCGGTTATACGAGCAGTACTTC. Its translation: CASRLSRLYEQYF.

This clonotype appeared many times. The chain recombines TRBV19 with TRBJ2-7; TRBD2 is a possible D gene (5 bases). CDR3 size: 13 residues. Germline CDR1 is LNHDA and CDR2 is SQIVND (reference sequence). V lost 2 bases and J lost 2, with 7 bases in between. CDR3 nucleotides: TGTGCCAGTAGTATAAAGGAGGCCTACGAGCAGTACTTC. Translating gives CASSIKEAYEQYF.

DNA of the CDR3: TGTGCCAGCAGCTTAGCGAGGGTGGGACTAGCGGGAACTTACAATGAGCAGTTCTTC. As protein: CASSLARVGLAGTYNEQFF. The rearrangement uses TRBV7-8 and TRBJ2-1; 13 bases line up with TRBD2. This CDR3 spans 19 amino acids. V shed 0 bases and J 4 bases; nucleotides not matched to a gene: 9. Germline CDR1 is SGHVS and CDR2 is FQNEAQ.

This clonotype was counted between two and nine times. The chain uses TRBV19 and TRBJ1-2; possibly TRBD1 for D (6 bases). The length of the CDR3 is 14 residues. Trimming stripped 5 bases from V and 6 bases from J, with 16 bases between. Germline lookup yields CDR1 LNHDA and CDR2 SQIVND (reference sequence). CDR3 amino acids: CASSPRQAFDGYTF. In DNA form, the CDR3 reads TGTGCCAGTAGTCCTCGACAGGCCTTTGATGGCTACACCTTC.

The sample holds many counts of this clonotype. The CDR3 protein is CSASSSENTEAFF. The CDR3 coding sequence is TGCAGTGCTAGTAGCAGCGAGAACACTGAAGCTTTCTTT. The chain combines TRBV20-1 with TRBJ1-1; no definite D call. The V end lost 3 bases, the J end lost 1 base, and 9 bases lay between the germline ends. This CDR3 has 13 amino acids. Germline V CDR1 and CDR2: DFQATT, SNEGSKA (reference sequence).

This clonotype was counted many times. The rearrangement uses TRBV6-1 and TRBJ2-7; tentatively, D is TRBD1 or TRBD2 (5 bases each). Trimming took off 6 bases at V and 4 bases at J, with 13 bases between the two ends. The CDR3 spans 13 residues. Germline lookup yields CDR1 MNHNS and CDR2 SASEGT. The CDR3, as DNA: TGTGCCAGCAGGTCCGGGGCTGGTTACGAGCAGTACTTC. It translates to CASRSGAGYEQYF.

This rearrangement joins TRBV5-8 to TRBJ1-2; TRBD1 agrees at 7 bases. In germline, CDR1 is SGHTS, CDR2 YDEGEE. The V segment lost 5 bases and the J segment 5 bases; nucleotides outside the gene matches: 9. This CDR3 comprises 14 residues. CDR3 region: CASRLSGTEYGYTF. Written as DNA, the CDR3 is TGTGCCAGCAGACTATCCGGGACAGAATATGGCTACACCTTC.

This clonotype was detected only a few times. This chain uses TRBV20-1 with TRBJ2-6; the D gene is possibly TRBD2 (7 bases). From germline, CDR1 is DFQATT and CDR2 SNEGSKA (reference sequence). This CDR3 comprises 14 residues. In DNA, the CDR3 is TGCCCGGGGGGCAGGGAGGCCGGGGCCAACGTCCTGACTTTC. Translated: CPGGREAGANVLTF.

This clonotype was detected only a few times. The chain joins TRBV19 to TRBJ1-3; 8 bases are a match to TRBD1. Germline V gene sequence: CDR1 LNHDA, CDR2 SQIVND (reference sequence). CDR3 length: 18 amino acids. Trimming took 5 bases from V and 2 from J; bases not matched to a gene: 14. The CDR3 DNA reads as TGTGCCAGTAGTGTAACCGGGACAGGCCAGTCGGCTGGAAACACCATATATTTT. Protein: CASSVTGTGQSAGNTIYF.

CDR3 sequence reads: CSAHTGAHYGYTF. CDR3 nucleotide sequence: TGCAGTGCCCATACAGGGGCCCACTATGGCTACACCTTC. V is TRBV20-1 and J is TRBJ1-2; TRBD1 matches 7 bases. Germline CDR1 DFQATT, CDR2 SNEGSKA (reference sequence). Trimming removed 6 bases from V and 3 bases from J; junction bases left unmatched: 7. The CDR3 covers 13 residues.

V usage is TRBV20-1 and J usage is TRBJ2-5; no firm D call. The V gene's germline CDR1 is DFQATT and CDR2 SNEGSKA (reference sequence). Deletions cut 2 bases from V and 0 bases from J, with 16 bases between. The CDR3 contains 16 residues. The CDR3 DNA follows: TGCAGTGCTAGATCGACCCCCTCGGAGTACCAAGAGACCCAGTACTTC. Translated, it gives CSARSTPSEYQETQYF.

This clonotype was seen a few times. This rearrangement joins TRBV5-1 to TRBJ1-4; D perhaps matches TRBD1 (6 bases). This CDR3 is built from 14 residues. CDR1 and CDR2 from the germline V gene are SGHRS and YFSETQ. V was trimmed by 3 bases and J by 6 bases, leaving 12 bases between them. CDR3 bases: TGCGCCAGCAGCTCCGGACAGCTCGATGAAAAACTGTTTTTT. Translated, it gives CASSSGQLDEKLFF. Full variable domain (rest looked up from reference TRBV5-1 and TRBJ1-4): KAGVTQTPRYLIKTRGQQVTLSCSPISGHRSVSWYQQTPGQGLQFLFEYFSETQRNKGNFPGRFSGRQFSNSRSEMNVSTLELGDSALYLCASSSGQLDEKLFFGSGTQLSVL.

J is TRBJ2-7 and V is TRBV29-1; no firm D call. There are 10 residues in the CDR3. From germline, CDR1 is SQVTM and CDR2 ANQGSEA. The V gene lost 7 bases and the J gene lost 6 bases, with 10 bases spanning the gap. As DNA, the CDR3 is TGCAGCGCTGGTGAGACCGAGCAGTACTTC. This translates into CSAGETEQYF.

The V gene is TRBV12-3 or TRBV12-4, the J gene TRBJ1-1; tentatively, D is TRBD1 (5 bases). CDR3 length: 14 residues. Deletions cut 3 bases from V and 3 bases from J, with 11 bases between. The CDR3 protein is CASSLRGGDTEAFF. Here the CDR3 DNA reads TGTGCCAGCAGTTTGCGGGGGGGGGACACTGAAGCTTTCTTT.

This clonotype was seen ten or more times. The chain joins TRBV20-1 to TRBJ2-7, with a tentative D call TRBD1 (5 bases). The CDR3 runs 13 residues. CDR1 DFQATT and CDR2 SNEGSKA come from the germline V gene (reference sequence). The V and J ends lost 0 bases and 4 bases respectively, with 10 bases between them. CDR3 nucleotide sequence: TGCAGTGCTAGAGATGCCAGGGCTTACGAGCAGTACTTC. It translates to CSARDARAYEQYF.

This clonotype was picked up a small number of times. This chain uses TRBV7-2 with TRBJ1-1; TRBD1 agrees at 7 bases. Germline trimming cut 5 bases from V and 0 bases from J; bases unmatched to any gene: 12. Germline CDR1 is SGHTA and CDR2 is FQGNSA. CDR3 size: 17 residues. In DNA, the CDR3 is TGTGCCAGCAGCCGAGGGACAGAACTCCTCATGAACACTGAAGCTTTCTTT. It specifies CASSRGTELLMNTEAFF.

The sample holds many counts of this clonotype. The CDR3 DNA reads TGTGCCAGCAGTTTAAGGGCGAGGACAGATTCCTATGGCTACACCTTC. The encoded protein is CASSLRARTDSYGYTF. This chain links TRBV12-3 or TRBV12-4 with TRBJ1-2; a possible D gene is TRBD1 (6 bases). Trimming shortened V by 2 bases and J by 4 bases, and 17 bases separated the two germline ends. The CDR3 sequence is 16 residues long.

The table lists this clonotype with many counts. J is TRBJ2-7 and V is TRBV7-9, with a weak D call TRBD2 (6 bases). V lost 5 bases, J lost 0 bases, and 14 bases lay in between. In germline, CDR1 is SEHNR, CDR2 FQNEAQ (reference sequence). CDR3 size: 15 residues. The CDR3 DNA is TGTGCCAGCAGCCCGAGTCACGGGGGCTCCTACGAGCAGTACTTC. It yields the protein CASSPSHGGSYEQYF.

In this sample, this clonotype turned up many times. The rearrangement joins TRBV20-1 to TRBJ2-1, with 8 bases matching TRBD2. There are 15 residues in the CDR3. Germline V gives CDR1 DFQATT, CDR2 SNEGSKA (reference sequence). V lost 0 bases to trimming and J lost 2 bases; unmatched junction nucleotides: 3. The CDR3 reads CSARELADPYNEQFF. Written as DNA, the CDR3 is TGCAGTGCTAGAGAACTAGCGGACCCCTACAATGAGCAGTTCTTC.

This clonotype was detected many times. V gene TRBV18 combines with J gene TRBJ2-7, with TRBD1 matching over 10 bases. Losses at the gene ends were 3 bases for V and 7 bases for J; bases not matched to a gene: 9. From germline, CDR1 is KGHSH and CDR2 LQKENI. The CDR3 consists of 15 residues. The CDR3 nucleotides are TGTGCCAGCTCACCTCCGGGACAGGGGATATTGGAGCAGTACTTC. Protein product: CASSPPGQGILEQYF.

This clonotype was found many times. The chain has TRBV29-1 and TRBJ2-7; D is possibly TRBD1 or TRBD2 (6 bases each). Germline V gives CDR1 SQVTM, CDR2 ANQGSEA. This CDR3 contains 12 residues. Trimming removed 3 bases from V and 3 bases from J, with 9 bases in between. The CDR3 here is CSVDRGGYEQYF. Written as DNA, the CDR3 is TGCAGCGTTGACAGGGGAGGCTACGAGCAGTACTTC.

Ten or more counts support this clonotype. The chain employs TRBV28 and TRBJ2-7; 10 nucleotides match TRBD1. V shed 5 bases, J shed 2 bases, and the junction held 6 bases outside the gene matches. Germline V gene data show CDR1 as MDHEN and CDR2 as SYDVKM. CDR3 size: 15 residues. CDR3 sequence: CASSPLGQGAYEQYF. The CDR3 DNA sequence: TGTGCCAGCAGTCCCCTCGGACAGGGGGCCTACGAGCAGTACTTC.